A selection of T cell receptor beta chains follows, all from one sample in a study of cytomegalovirus exposure and HLA in healthy donors. TCRdb's copy holds only in-frame clones and misses some; the assay was immunoSEQ multiplex PCR. The sample lists about 130,000 clones; approximately 80% were seen once. Sequenced input: PBMCs. These receptors were collected from a man aged 25 to 45 in good health and CMV-seropositive. CDR3s include the opening cysteine and the closing phenylalanine or tryptophan. The D gene is left open where the match is weak. Clone size is not always given. Where it is, it says once, few, many or a class for expanded clones.

v_call: TRBV6-1
clone_size: -
j_call: TRBJ2-7
d_call: -
cdr3_nt: TGTGCCAGCAGTGAACGAGCAGGCAACTACGAGCAGTACTTC
cdr3_aa: CASSERAGNYEQYF

v_call: TRBV5-1
clone_size: -
j_call: TRBJ2-7
d_call: TRBD1
cdr3_nt: TGCGCCAGCAGAATCACAGGGGCCCCAGCCTACGAGCAGTACTTC
cdr3_aa: CASRITGAPAYEQYF

v_call: TRBV28
clone_size: -
j_call: TRBJ2-5
d_call: TRBD2
cdr3_nt: TGTGCCAGCAGTTTAGGGACTAGCGGTAGAGAGACCCAGTACTTC
cdr3_aa: CASSLGTSGRETQYF

v_call: TRBV7-9
clone_size: -
j_call: TRBJ2-1
d_call: TRBD2
cdr3_nt: TGTGCCAGCTACCTAGCGGGGCCGGGGAATGAGCAGTTCTTC
cdr3_aa: CASYLAGPGNEQFF

v_call: TRBV5-1
clone_size: -
j_call: TRBJ2-7
d_call: -
cdr3_nt: TGCGCCAGCAGCGGCAACAGGGACTCCTACGAGCAGTACTTC
cdr3_aa: CASSGNRDSYEQYF

v_call: TRBV7-6
clone_size: -
j_call: TRBJ2-1
d_call: -
cdr3_nt: TGTGCCAGCAGTTTAAAGACAGAGCAGTACAATGAGCAGTTCTTC
cdr3_aa: CASSLKTEQYNEQFF

v_call: TRBV30
clone_size: -
j_call: TRBJ1-4
d_call: -
cdr3_nt: TGTGCCTGGGGGGAGGGACTAAGATTCGAAAAACTGTTTTTT
cdr3_aa: CAWGEGLRFEKLFF

v_call: TRBV10-3
clone_size: once
j_call: TRBJ1-5
d_call: -
cdr3_nt: TGTGCCATCAGTGAGACGGTTTATAGCAATCAGCCCCAGCATTTT
cdr3_aa: CAISETVYSNQPQHF

v_call: TRBV11-2
clone_size: -
j_call: TRBJ2-6
d_call: -
cdr3_nt: TGTGCCAGCAGCTTAGATCAGAGGGACGTCCTGACTTTC
cdr3_aa: CASSLDQRDVLTF

v_call: TRBV6-5
clone_size: -
j_call: TRBJ1-6
d_call: TRBD1
cdr3_nt: TGTGCCAGCAGCTCCCAGGGACAGGGGGGTTCACCCCTCCACTTT
cdr3_aa: CASSSQGQGGSPLHF

v_call: TRBV9
clone_size: -
j_call: TRBJ1-1
d_call: -
cdr3_nt: TGTGCCAGCAGCCAGGGCTTCGAAGCTTTCTTT
cdr3_aa: CASSQGFEAFF

v_call: TRBV12-5
clone_size: -
j_call: TRBJ2-7
d_call: TRBD1
cdr3_nt: TGTGCTAGTGGTTTGGGGGACAGGGGAGAGGAGCAGTACTTC
cdr3_aa: CASGLGDRGEEQYF

v_call: TRBV2
clone_size: -
j_call: TRBJ1-1
d_call: -
cdr3_nt: TGTGCCAGCAGTGTGGCGAACACTGAAGCTTTCTTT
cdr3_aa: CASSVANTEAFF

v_call: TRBV6-1
clone_size: -
j_call: TRBJ1-2
d_call: -
cdr3_nt: TGTGCCAGCAGTGAAGCCACAGACCGTGGCTACACCTTC
cdr3_aa: CASSEATDRGYTF

v_call: TRBV2
clone_size: -
j_call: TRBJ1-5
d_call: -
cdr3_nt: TGTGCCAGCAGTGAAGGACAGGGCAATCAGCCCCAGCATTTT
cdr3_aa: CASSEGQGNQPQHF

v_call: TRBV19
clone_size: -
j_call: TRBJ1-2
d_call: -
cdr3_nt: TGTGCCAGTAGCCCTTCGCAGGGTGGGCACTATGGCTACACCTTC
cdr3_aa: CASSPSQGGHYGYTF

v_call: TRBV19
clone_size: -
j_call: TRBJ1-1
d_call: -
cdr3_nt: TGTGCCAGTAGTCCTCAACTACAGGTAACTGAAGCTTTCTTT
cdr3_aa: CASSPQLQVTEAFF

v_call: TRBV27
clone_size: -
j_call: TRBJ1-5
d_call: -
cdr3_nt: TGTGCCAGCAGTTTAAGGAGCAGTTATCAGCCCCAGCATTTT
cdr3_aa: CASSLRSSYQPQHF

v_call: TRBV29-1
clone_size: -
j_call: TRBJ2-7
d_call: -
cdr3_nt: TGCAGCGTTGAAGACGCCTACGAGCAGTACTTC
cdr3_aa: CSVEDAYEQYF

v_call: TRBV30
clone_size: -
j_call: TRBJ1-5
d_call: TRBD1
cdr3_nt: TGTGCCTGGAGTGTACAGGGGAGCAATCAGCCCCAGCATTTT
cdr3_aa: CAWSVQGSNQPQHF

v_call: TRBV10-3
clone_size: -
j_call: TRBJ2-7
d_call: TRBD1
cdr3_nt: TGTGCCATTTTACAGGGGGGAAGCTCCTACGAGCAGTACTTC
cdr3_aa: CAILQGGSSYEQYF

v_call: TRBV25-1
clone_size: -
j_call: TRBJ1-1
d_call: -
cdr3_nt: TGTGCCAGCGCCGAGACAGGGAACACTGAAGCTTTCTTT
cdr3_aa: CASAETGNTEAFF

v_call: TRBV27
clone_size: -
j_call: TRBJ1-2
d_call: TRBD1
cdr3_nt: TGTGCCAGCAGTTTGGGACAGAACTATGGCTACACCTTC
cdr3_aa: CASSLGQNYGYTF

v_call: TRBV13
clone_size: -
j_call: TRBJ2-7
d_call: -
cdr3_nt: TGTGCCAGCAGCTCCTCCGACAGCTACGAGCAGTACTTC
cdr3_aa: CASSSSDSYEQYF

v_call: TRBV11-2
clone_size: -
j_call: TRBJ1-3
d_call: -
cdr3_nt: TGTGCCAGCAGCACGGGACTGGGCACTGGAAACACCATATATTTT
cdr3_aa: CASSTGLGTGNTIYF

v_call: TRBV7-8
clone_size: -
j_call: TRBJ1-5
d_call: -
cdr3_nt: TGTGCCAGCGGGACTCCAAGTAATAATAGCAATCAGCCCCAGCATTTT
cdr3_aa: CASGTPSNNSNQPQHF

v_call: TRBV19
clone_size: -
j_call: TRBJ2-7
d_call: TRBD1
cdr3_nt: TGTGCCAGTAGTACCACGCGGAGGACAGGGGGCGTTTACGAGCAGTACTTC
cdr3_aa: CASSTTRRTGGVYEQYF

v_call: TRBV10-3
clone_size: -
j_call: TRBJ1-5
d_call: -
cdr3_nt: TGTGCCATCAGCCCGCAGGGTTACCAGCCCCAGCATTTT
cdr3_aa: CAISPQGYQPQHF

v_call: TRBV7-9
clone_size: -
j_call: TRBJ1-1
d_call: -
cdr3_nt: TGTGCCAGCAGGGCGGGAGGCGGGGAGAACACTGAAGCTTTCTTT
cdr3_aa: CASRAGGGENTEAFF

v_call: TRBV4-1
clone_size: -
j_call: TRBJ1-6
d_call: -
cdr3_nt: TGCGCCAGCAGCCAACGGTTTGAGACAGGTTTGTCTCCCCTCCACTTT
cdr3_aa: CASSQRFETGLSPLHF

v_call: TRBV11-3
clone_size: -
j_call: TRBJ2-1
d_call: TRBD2
cdr3_nt: TGTGCCAGCAGCTACTCTAGCGGGGGGAACAATGAGCAGTTCTTC
cdr3_aa: CASSYSSGGNNEQFF

v_call: TRBV10-1
clone_size: once
j_call: TRBJ1-3
d_call: -
cdr3_nt: TGCGCCAGCAGTGATGGACTGAGCTCTGGAAACACCATATATTTT
cdr3_aa: CASSDGLSSGNTIYF

v_call: TRBV19
clone_size: -
j_call: TRBJ1-2
d_call: -
cdr3_nt: TGTGCCAGTAGTAAGAGGGATGGACGAGACTATGGCTACACCTTC
cdr3_aa: CASSKRDGRDYGYTF

v_call: TRBV28
clone_size: -
j_call: TRBJ1-6
d_call: -
cdr3_nt: TGTGGGGCAGGGGACGATTCACCCCTCCACTTT
cdr3_aa: CGAGDDSPLHF

v_call: TRBV28
clone_size: -
j_call: TRBJ2-2
d_call: TRBD1
cdr3_nt: TGTGCCAGCAGGCTCCCGGGACAGGGGACCACCGGGGAGCTGTTTTTT
cdr3_aa: CASRLPGQGTTGELFF

v_call: TRBV18
clone_size: -
j_call: TRBJ1-4
d_call: TRBD1
cdr3_nt: TGTGCCAGCTCACCACAAATAATAAGGGGGCTCAATGAAAAACTGTTTTTT
cdr3_aa: CASSPQIIRGLNEKLFF

v_call: TRBV7-9
clone_size: -
j_call: TRBJ1-1
d_call: -
cdr3_nt: TGTGCCAGCAGCTTAGCATCCGGGGCGCGGGGCACTGAAGCTTTCTTT
cdr3_aa: CASSLASGARGTEAFF

v_call: TRBV9
clone_size: -
j_call: TRBJ1-1
d_call: -
cdr3_nt: TGTGCCAGCAGCCCTCGTTTTATGAACACTGAAGCTTTCTTT
cdr3_aa: CASSPRFMNTEAFF

v_call: TRBV7-6
clone_size: -
j_call: TRBJ1-5
d_call: -
cdr3_nt: TGTGCCAGCAGCTTAGCCCCTTCCGGGGGGCGCGACGATCAGCCCCAGCATTTT
cdr3_aa: CASSLAPSGGRDDQPQHF

v_call: TRBV15
clone_size: once
j_call: TRBJ2-7
d_call: -
cdr3_nt: TGTGCCACCAGCAGAGATCTTAGCAGGGGACAAACGAAGGAGCAGTACTTC
cdr3_aa: CATSRDLSRGQTKEQYF

v_call: TRBV5-6
clone_size: once
j_call: TRBJ2-7
d_call: -
cdr3_nt: TGTGCCAGCAGCTCAGCGAGGATGAGGCCGACCTACGAGCAGTACTTC
cdr3_aa: CASSSARMRPTYEQYF

v_call: TRBV19
clone_size: once
j_call: TRBJ1-3
d_call: -
cdr3_nt: TGTGCCAGTATCGTCCAGGGCAGCTCTGGAAACACCATATATTTT
cdr3_aa: CASIVQGSSGNTIYF

v_call: TRBV4-1
clone_size: -
j_call: TRBJ1-4
d_call: TRBD1
cdr3_nt: TGCGCCAGCAGCCCCCGGACAGGGAATGAAAAACTGTTTTTT
cdr3_aa: CASSPRTGNEKLFF

v_call: TRBV21-1
clone_size: once
j_call: TRBJ2-1
d_call: -
cdr3_nt: TGTGCCAGCAACCCGCCGGGGGATAGCGGGCCTCCCTACAATGAGCAGTTCTTC
cdr3_aa: CASNPPGDSGPPYNEQFF

v_call: TRBV19
clone_size: -
j_call: TRBJ2-5
d_call: -
cdr3_nt: TGTGCCAGTAGTCTCAACCGGGACACTTTGGAGACCCAGTACTTC
cdr3_aa: CASSLNRDTLETQYF

v_call: TRBV19
clone_size: -
j_call: TRBJ1-5
d_call: -
cdr3_nt: TGTGCCAGTAGTTTACAGGGCCAGCCCCAGCATTTT
cdr3_aa: CASSLQGQPQHF

v_call: TRBV5-6
clone_size: few
j_call: TRBJ1-5
d_call: TRBD1
cdr3_nt: TGTGCCAGCAGCTCCCGGGACAGGGGGGGTCAGCCCCAGCATTTT
cdr3_aa: CASSSRDRGGQPQHF

v_call: TRBV2
clone_size: -
j_call: TRBJ1-6
d_call: -
cdr3_nt: TGTGCCAGCAGTGCTGTCAGGGAAGATTCACCCCTCCACTTT
cdr3_aa: CASSAVREDSPLHF

v_call: TRBV6-1
clone_size: -
j_call: TRBJ1-5
d_call: TRBD1
cdr3_nt: TGTGCCAGCAACCTCGACAGGGCGGGCAATCAGCCCCAGCATTTT
cdr3_aa: CASNLDRAGNQPQHF

v_call: TRBV6-5
clone_size: few
j_call: TRBJ1-2
d_call: -
cdr3_nt: TGTGCCAGCAGTGAAACAGGGTATGGCTACACCTTC
cdr3_aa: CASSETGYGYTF

v_call: TRBV5-6
clone_size: few
j_call: TRBJ1-5
d_call: -
cdr3_nt: TGTGCCAGCAGCTTGGCCCCCAGTCAGCCCCAGCATTTT
cdr3_aa: CASSLAPSQPQHF

v_call: TRBV12-5
clone_size: -
j_call: TRBJ2-7
d_call: TRBD1
cdr3_nt: TGTGCTAGTGGCTTCCAGGTGCGGACAGGGGTGTACAACGAGCAGTACTTC
cdr3_aa: CASGFQVRTGVYNEQYF

v_call: TRBV6-1
clone_size: -
j_call: TRBJ2-5
d_call: TRBD2
cdr3_nt: TGTGCCAGCAGTCCCAAGCGGGGGACCCAGTACTTC
cdr3_aa: CASSPKRGTQYF

v_call: TRBV5-1
clone_size: few
j_call: TRBJ1-2
d_call: TRBD1
cdr3_nt: TGCGCCAGCAGCTTGGTCCCGGGACAGAATAACTATGGCTACACCTTC
cdr3_aa: CASSLVPGQNNYGYTF